One and the same sample provided the 21 T cell receptor beta chains below, sequenced in a study of cytomegalovirus exposure and HLA in healthy donors. Amplification used 60 Vbeta primers and 13 Jbeta primers. Profiling relied on immunoSEQ multiplex PCR, and the TCRdb table lists in-frame clones only, not all of them. The sample lists fewer than 85,000 clones, around 66% seen once, with roughly 4.9% in the top ten. Sequenced: PBMCs. These receptors all stem from a man in his 60s in good health and CMV-seropositive.

Concerning this clone: The junction does not match germline at one end; this may be a read error. The chain uses TRBV29-1 and TRBJ2-1; the match to TRBD2 covers 16 bases. CDR1 SQVTM and CDR2 ANQGSEA come from the germline V gene. CDR3 size: 18 residues. The CDR3: CRVERGGLAGGSYNEQFF. The CDR3, as DNA: TGCAGGGTTGAAAGGGGGGGACTAGCGGGGGGGTCCTACAATGAGCAGTTCTTC.

This clone was counted once. V gene TRBV5-5 combines with J gene TRBJ1-2; perhaps TRBD1 as D (5 bases). In germline, CDR1 is SGHKS, CDR2 YYEKEE (reference sequence). V lost 1 base and J 3 bases, leaving 7 bases between the germline ends. The CDR3 totals 13 residues. The CDR3 region has the DNA TGTGCCAGCAGCTTGATAGGGGACTATGGCTACACCTTC. Its translation: CASSLIGDYGYTF.

Only a few counts were recorded for this clone. This chain uses TRBV28 with TRBJ1-2, with 11 bases matching TRBD1. The trim removed 5 bases at V and 4 bases at J, leaving 12 bases unmatched. This CDR3 comprises 17 residues. In germline, CDR1 is MDHEN, CDR2 SYDVKM. The CDR3 region has the DNA TGTGCCAGCAGTCATCCCCGACCGGGACAGGGGGGCTATGGCTACACCTTC. The encoded protein is CASSHPRPGQGGYGYTF.

This clone was detected once. This chain uses TRBV2 with TRBJ2-7; a weak D match, TRBD2 (5 bases). Germline assignment: CDR1 SNHLY and CDR2 FYNNEI. This CDR3 has 14 amino acids. With 4 bases removed from V and 4 bases from J, the gap between germline ends came to 14 bases. The CDR3 region is CASSVHGNTYEQYF. CDR3 bases: TGTGCCAGCAGTGTCCACGGGAACACTTACGAGCAGTACTTC.

V and J are TRBV5-4 and TRBJ2-7; maybe TRBD1 (6 bases). Trimming took 9 bases from V and 0 from J, leaving 22 bases between them. The germline V gene encodes CDR1 SGHNT and CDR2 YYREEE (reference sequence). The CDR3 extends over 16 amino acids. The CDR3 is CATFPRGAMGSYEQYF. CDR3 bases: TGTGCCACCTTCCCCAGGGGTGCCATGGGCTCCTACGAGCAGTACTTC.

V usage is TRBV25-1 and J usage is TRBJ1-2; no reliable D call. Trimming removed 3 bases from V and 5 bases from J, with 4 bases in between. CDR1 MGHDK and CDR2 SYGVNS come from the germline V gene. The CDR3 spans 11 residues. The CDR3 region has the DNA TGTGCCAGCAGTGACGGGTATGGCTACACCTTC. The encoded protein is CASSDGYGYTF.

The gene calls are TRBV30 and TRBJ2-2; D is unresolved. CDR3 length equals 11 residues. The germline CDR1 and CDR2 sequences are GTSNPN and SVGIG (reference sequence). Trimming stripped 8 bases from V and 5 bases from J, with 9 bases between. The CDR3 nucleotides read TGTGCCCTGCTGGAGACCGGGGAGCTGTTTTTT. Its protein is CALLETGELFF.

In this sample, this clone turned up a few times. The chain employs TRBV19 and TRBJ1-2; D not resolved. Germline loops: CDR1 LNHDA, CDR2 SQIVND (reference sequence). V lost 7 bases and J lost 1, with 16 bases in between. The CDR3 extends over 15 amino acids. This chain's CDR3 is CASNELAAGNYGYTF. The CDR3 DNA reads as TGTGCCAGTAATGAGTTGGCGGCGGGTAACTATGGCTACACCTTC.

The gene calls are TRBV6-5 and TRBJ1-3; D ambiguous. V dropped 2 bases and J dropped 0 bases, with 11 bases sitting between them. Germline assignment: CDR1 MNHEY and CDR2 SVGAGI. The CDR3 has 16 amino acids. The DNA of the CDR3 is TGTGCCAGCAGTTACGGTCTTCGGTACTCTGGAAACACCATATATTTT. Translation: CASSYGLRYSGNTIYF.

This clone was counted only a few times. The chain carries TRBV7-9 and TRBJ1-2; TRBD1 aligns across 9 bases. V dropped 0 bases and J dropped 7; count of bases not matched to a gene: 3. The CDR3 contains 14 residues. CDR1 SEHNR and CDR2 FQNEAQ come from the germline V gene (reference sequence). The DNA of the CDR3 is TGTGCCAGCAGCTTAGCGCTGACAGGGGGTGGCTACACCTTC. It specifies CASSLALTGGGYTF.

The chain recombines TRBV6-1 with TRBJ2-5; TRBD1 matches 7 bases. The germline V gene has CDR1 MNHNS and CDR2 SASEGT. The CDR3 runs to 14 residues. Germline trimming cut 6 bases from V and 5 bases from J; bases unmatched to any gene: 9. The CDR3 DNA reads as TGTGCCAGCAGCGCGACAGGGTCGGGGGAGACCCAGTACTTC. This encodes CASSATGSGETQYF.

The CDR3 DNA reads as TGTGCCAGCAGCTTACAACAGGGGCACACCCCTAGCACAGATACGCAGTATTTT. It yields the protein CASSLQQGHTPSTDTQYF. The V gene is TRBV5-6, the J gene TRBJ2-3, with TRBD1 matching over 7 bases. The CDR3 covers 18 residues. Germline CDR1 reads SGHDT; CDR2 reads YYEEEE. V shed 2 bases, J shed 0 bases, and the junction held 12 bases outside the gene matches.

This chain joins TRBV4-1 and TRBJ2-7; 9 positions agree with TRBD1. This CDR3 is built from 16 residues. In germline, CDR1 is MGHRA, CDR2 YSYEKL. After removal of 6 bases from V and 2 bases from J, the junction contained 11 bases not matched to a gene. CDR3 DNA sequence: TGCGCCAGCAGGTCCGGGACAGGGCGTCCCCCCTACGAGCAGTACTTC. This sequence encodes CASRSGTGRPPYEQYF.

The chain carries TRBV7-6 and TRBJ1-4; 9 bases are shared with TRBD1. The CDR3 length is 14 residues. The germline V gene encodes CDR1 SGHVS and CDR2 FNYEAQ. V shed 5 bases and J 7 bases; nucleotides not matched to a gene: 5. As DNA, the CDR3 is TGTGCCAGCAGCCAGGGACAGGGAGGTGAAAAACTGTTTTTT. It is translated as CASSQGQGGEKLFF.

This rearrangement joins TRBV5-5 to TRBJ2-6; no firm D call. The CDR3 consists of 18 residues. Germline CDR1 and CDR2: SGHKS and YYEKEE (reference sequence). V was cut by 0 bases and J by 0 bases, with 13 bases left in between. This chain's CDR3 is CASSLEADTGSGANVLTF. As DNA, the CDR3 is TGTGCCAGCAGCTTGGAGGCTGACACCGGCTCTGGGGCCAACGTCCTGACTTTC. The full variable domain, its missing parts supplied by reference TRBV5-5 and TRBJ2-6, is DAGVTQSPTHLIKTRGQQVTLRCSPISGHKSVSWYQQVLGQGPQFIFQYYEKEERGRGNFPDRFSARQFPNYSSELNVNALLLGDSALYLCASSLEADTGSGANVLTFGAGSRLTVL.

This clone was seen only a few times. The chain has TRBV5-1 and TRBJ2-7, with a possible D match to TRBD1 (6 bases). Trimming removed 4 bases at V and 0 bases at J, with 8 bases between. Germline V gene lookup returns CDR1 SGHRS and CDR2 YFSETQ. CDR3 length equals 13 residues. The CDR3 DNA follows: TGCGCCAGCAGCGGGGACACCTCCTACGAGCAGTACTTC. Its protein product is CASSGDTSYEQYF.

This clone is medium-sized. The chain has TRBV5-4 and TRBJ2-1; D is ambiguous. This CDR3 contains 12 residues. V was cut by 0 bases and J by 9 bases, with 7 bases left in between. In germline, CDR1 is SGHNT, CDR2 YYREEE (reference sequence). The CDR3 nucleotides read TGTGCCAGCAGCTTGGATAGAGGTGAGCAGTTCTTC. Encoded protein: CASSLDRGEQFF.

This rearrangement joins TRBV6-5 to TRBJ2-5; 7 bases map to TRBD2. Matching the DNA end better, TRBJ2-7 makes the J call doubtful. CDR3 length: 13 amino acids. Germline V lookup: CDR1 MNHEY, CDR2 SVGAGI. For the CDR3, the DNA is TGTGCCAGCAGCCGGGACTATGGCTACGAGCAGTACTTC. Translated, it gives CASSRDYGYEQYF.

J is TRBJ2-5 and V is TRBV7-2, with 7 bases matching TRBD1. The DNA matches TRBJ2-7 better at its end, which makes the J call doubtful. Germline loops: CDR1 SGHTA, CDR2 FQGNSA. CDR3 size: 12 residues. CDR3 region: CASSFDRVEQYF. CDR3 nucleotides: TGTGCCAGCAGCTTCGACAGGGTCGAGCAGTACTTC.

The V and J genes are TRBV6-5 and TRBJ1-1; perhaps TRBD1 as D (6 bases). The CDR3 spans 14 residues. Germline V gives CDR1 MNHEY, CDR2 SVGAGI. Trimming left V 5 bases short and J 5 bases short, with 15 bases between. Written as DNA, the CDR3 is TGTGCCAGCAGTGAATGGCAGGGGTGGACTGAAGCTTTCTTT. Translating gives CASSEWQGWTEAFF.

The chain has TRBV4-2 and TRBJ2-3, with TRBD2 identical over 10 bases. J lost 4 bases, V lost 0 bases, and 10 bases had no gene match. Germline V gene sequence: CDR1 LGHNA, CDR2 YNFKEQ. This CDR3 is 18 amino acids long. The CDR3: CASSQDHPAGGPADTQYF. The CDR3 DNA is TGTGCCAGCAGCCAAGATCATCCAGCGGGGGGGCCGGCAGATACGCAGTATTTT.